These T cell receptor beta chains were read from a single sample in a study of radiotherapy plus CTLA-4 blockade in lung cancer. The method was immunoSEQ multiplex PCR; TCRdb's version includes in-frame clones alone and lacks a portion of them. The sample includes about 38,000 clones, roughly 85% of them seen just once. The sample in question was peripheral blood, obtained from a patient treated with radiotherapy plus ipilimumab. The source of these receptors is a human donor with non-small cell lung cancer whose response to radiotherapy plus ipilimumab could not be evaluated. Both conserved end residues are trimmed from each CDR3.

j_call v_call cdr3_aa
TRBJ2-3 TRBV5-1 ASSWGSSGTDTQY
TRBJ2-7 TRBV6-6 ASSDPGQGIYEQY
TRBJ1-4 TRBV5-1 ASSTGTGRGEKLF
TRBJ1-1 TRBV6-5 ASRQNTEAF
TRBJ1-1 TRBV2 ASSARGRGDALKAF
TRBJ2-5 TRBV18 ASSDSVVQETQY
TRBJ2-3 TRBV6-6 ASSPTTGTQY
TRBJ1-1 TRBV19 ASRWPGGTEAF
TRBJ2-7 TRBV4-3 ASSQGTGVAYEQY
TRBJ1-2 TRBV10-3 AISESGGENYGYT
TRBJ2-4 TRBV10-2 ASSWDWGQGFGAKNIQY
TRBJ2-7 TRBV5-4 ASSLEGLPYEQY
TRBJ2-5 TRBV5-1 ASSAGVRGAQY
TRBJ1-4 TRBV7-9 ASRAHRGETEKLF
TRBJ2-1 TRBV19 ASSIPFSNEQF
TRBJ2-1 TRBV27 ASREGDNAYNEQF
TRBJ2-2 TRBV29-1 SVEMSGRGRDGELF
TRBJ2-7 TRBV29-1 SVVLSGGCHEQY
TRBJ2-1 TRBV7-9 ASSSGGNEQF
TRBJ1-2 TRBV2 ASKGQGADGYT
TRBJ1-2 TRBV10-3 AIKSGTWGNYGYT
TRBJ2-4 TRBV19 ASSEDRKWGNIQY
TRBJ2-3 TRBV6-6 ASNPVPSGGRVTQY
TRBJ1-5 TRBV7-2 ASSPIDRSNQPQH
TRBJ1-5 TRBV19 ASSIGGGGPQPQH
TRBJ2-3 TRBV6-1 ASRGYTDTQY
TRBJ2-2 TRBV5-5 ASSLGQNTGELF
TRBJ1-1 TRBV28 ASRSPGVGTEAF
TRBJ2-7 TRBV6-1 ASSEVVGQSSYEQY
TRBJ2-3 TRBV23-1 ASSQPCSRTKSGGADTQY
TRBJ2-1 TRBV11-3 ASSFSGSEQF
TRBJ2-5 TRBV6-5 ASSYVRGGRETQY
TRBJ2-5 TRBV2 ASRGAFVQETQY
TRBJ2-7 TRBV19 ASPIGGMGTSMISEQY
TRBJ2-2 TRBV11-2 ASNSGQGNTGELF
TRBJ1-5 TRBV21-1 ASSLGGRYSNQPQH
TRBJ2-5 TRBV9 ASSVAPTSGLGTQY
TRBJ1-6 TRBV2 ASSQRETIQSPLH
TRBJ2-7 TRBV7-3 ASSPNREKTYEQY
TRBJ2-6 TRBV6-4 ASTEEAGANVLT
TRBJ2-5 TRBV6-5 ASKPAGGNQY
TRBJ2-1 TRBV27 ASSFRGQYNEQF
TRBJ1-2 TRBV5-6 ASSLSGRDGYT
TRBJ2-5 TRBV4-1 ASSLTRTEETQY
TRBJ1-2 TRBV6-5 ASSYRPGGVYGYT
TRBJ2-1 TRBV18 ASSPPGQSSYNEQF